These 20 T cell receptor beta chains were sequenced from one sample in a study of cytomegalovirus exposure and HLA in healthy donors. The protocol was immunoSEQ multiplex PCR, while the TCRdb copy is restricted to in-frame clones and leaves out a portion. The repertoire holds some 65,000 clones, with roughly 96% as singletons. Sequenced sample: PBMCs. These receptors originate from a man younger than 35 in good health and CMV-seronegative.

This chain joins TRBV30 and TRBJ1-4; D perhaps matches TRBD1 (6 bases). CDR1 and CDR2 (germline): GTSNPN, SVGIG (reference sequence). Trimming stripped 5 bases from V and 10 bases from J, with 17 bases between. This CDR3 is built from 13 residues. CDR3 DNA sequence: TGTGCCTGGGGGGACACCCTTGAGGGAAAACTGTTTTTT. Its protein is CAWGDTLEGKLFF.

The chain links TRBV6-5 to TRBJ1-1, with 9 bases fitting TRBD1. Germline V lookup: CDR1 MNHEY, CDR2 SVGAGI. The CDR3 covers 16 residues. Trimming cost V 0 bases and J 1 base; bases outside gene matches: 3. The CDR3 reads CASSYSGQGWNTEAFF. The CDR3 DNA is TGTGCCAGCAGTTACTCGGGACAGGGATGGAACACTGAAGCTTTCTTT.

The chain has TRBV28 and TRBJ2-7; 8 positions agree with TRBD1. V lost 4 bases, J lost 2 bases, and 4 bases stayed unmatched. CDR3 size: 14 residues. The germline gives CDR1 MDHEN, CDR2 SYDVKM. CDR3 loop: CASSSGQGTYEQYF. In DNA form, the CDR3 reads TGTGCCAGCAGTTCTGGACAGGGCACCTACGAGCAGTACTTC.

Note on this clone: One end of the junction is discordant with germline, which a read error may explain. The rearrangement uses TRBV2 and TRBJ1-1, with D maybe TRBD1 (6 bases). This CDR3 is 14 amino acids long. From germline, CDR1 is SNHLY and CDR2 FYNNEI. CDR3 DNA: TGTGCCAGCAGTGGGGACATCAGGAACACCGAAGCTTTCTTT. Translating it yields CASSGDIRNTEAFF.

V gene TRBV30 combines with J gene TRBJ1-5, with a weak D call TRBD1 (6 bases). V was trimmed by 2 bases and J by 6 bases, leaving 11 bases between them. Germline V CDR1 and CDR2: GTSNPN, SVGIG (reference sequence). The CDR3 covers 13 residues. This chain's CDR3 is CAWSPGASQPQHF. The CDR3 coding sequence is TGTGCCTGGAGTCCAGGGGCCAGTCAGCCCCAGCATTTT.

In DNA form, the CDR3 reads TGTGCCAGCAGTCTCCGGGCAGGGGGCAACTATGGCTACACCTTC. Translation: CASSLRAGGNYGYTF. The chain carries TRBV28 and TRBJ1-2; 8 bases match TRBD1. CDR1 is MDHEN, CDR2 SYDVKM, per germline. The V gene end was trimmed by 5 bases and the J gene end by 2 bases; junction bases not matched to a gene: 7. The length of the CDR3 is 15 residues.

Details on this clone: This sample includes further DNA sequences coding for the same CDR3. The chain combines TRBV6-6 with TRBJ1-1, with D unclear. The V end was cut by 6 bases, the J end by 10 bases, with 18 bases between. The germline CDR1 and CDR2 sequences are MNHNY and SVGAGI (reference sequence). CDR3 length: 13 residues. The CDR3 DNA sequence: TGTGCCAGCAGCCGCGGAACAGAGGGTCGAGCTTTCTTT. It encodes CASSRGTEGRAFF.

The CDR3 DNA is TGTGCCAGCAGTACGACAGGGGAAAGAAATGAAAAACTGTTTTTT. This gives the protein CASSTTGERNEKLFF. J is TRBJ1-4 and V is TRBV27, with TRBD1 matching 8 bases. This CDR3 spans 15 amino acids. CDR1 and CDR2 from the germline V gene are MNHEY and SMNVEV (reference sequence). The V and J ends lost 5 bases and 5 bases, in that order; junction bases with no gene match: 7. The full variable domain, completed using reference TRBV27 and TRBJ1-4, is EAQVTQNPRYLITVTGKKLTVTCSQNMNHEYMSWYRQDPGLGLRQIYYSMNVEVTDKGDVPEGYKVSRKEKRNFPLILESPSPNQTSLYFCASSTTGERNEKLFFGSGTQLSVL.

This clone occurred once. The CDR3 protein is CASSPPQQGASGYTF. The DNA of the CDR3 is TGTGCCAGCTCACCACCACAACAGGGGGCGAGTGGCTACACCTTC. This chain joins TRBV18 and TRBJ1-2, with TRBD1 matching 9 bases. CDR1 is KGHSH, CDR2 LQKENI, per germline. This CDR3 spans 15 amino acids. Trimming removed 0 bases from V and 7 bases from J; junction bases left unmatched: 6.

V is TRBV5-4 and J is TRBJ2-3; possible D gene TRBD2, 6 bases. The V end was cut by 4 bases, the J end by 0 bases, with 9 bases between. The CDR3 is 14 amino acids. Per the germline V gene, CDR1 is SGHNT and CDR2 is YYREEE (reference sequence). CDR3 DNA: TGTGCCAGCAGCCCGGGACTGAGCACAGATACGCAGTATTTT. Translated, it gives CASSPGLSTDTQYF.

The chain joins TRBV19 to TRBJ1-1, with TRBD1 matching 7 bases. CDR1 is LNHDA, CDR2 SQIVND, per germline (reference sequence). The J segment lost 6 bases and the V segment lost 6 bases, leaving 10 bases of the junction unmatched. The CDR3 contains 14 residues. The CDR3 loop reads CASSPTGAAPEAFF. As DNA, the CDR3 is TGTGCCAGTAGCCCAACAGGGGCCGCCCCTGAAGCTTTCTTT.

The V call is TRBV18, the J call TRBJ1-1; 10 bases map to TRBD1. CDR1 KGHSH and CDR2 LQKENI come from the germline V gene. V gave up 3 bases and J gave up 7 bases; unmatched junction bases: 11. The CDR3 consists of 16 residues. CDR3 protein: CASSPLETGGLGEAFF. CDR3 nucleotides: TGTGCCAGCTCACCTCTTGAGACAGGGGGCCTGGGTGAAGCTTTCTTT.

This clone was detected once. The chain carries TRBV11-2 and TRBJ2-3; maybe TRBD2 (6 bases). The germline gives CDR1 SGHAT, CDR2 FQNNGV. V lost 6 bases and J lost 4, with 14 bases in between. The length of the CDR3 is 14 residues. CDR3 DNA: TGTGCCAGCAGGACGGGACTCCTCCCAGATACGCAGTATTTT. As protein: CASRTGLLPDTQYF. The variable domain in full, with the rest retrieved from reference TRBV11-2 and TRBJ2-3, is EAGVAQSPRYKIIEKRQSVAFWCNPISGHATLYWYQQILGQGPKLLIQFQNNGVVDDSQLPKDRFSAERLKGVDSTLKIQPAKLEDSAVYLCASRTGLLPDTQYFGPGTRLTVL.

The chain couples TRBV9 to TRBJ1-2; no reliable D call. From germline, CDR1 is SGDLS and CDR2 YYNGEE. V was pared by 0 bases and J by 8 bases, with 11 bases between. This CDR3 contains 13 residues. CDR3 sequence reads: CASSVDLVGGYTF. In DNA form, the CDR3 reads TGTGCCAGCAGCGTAGACCTGGTGGGCGGCTACACCTTC.

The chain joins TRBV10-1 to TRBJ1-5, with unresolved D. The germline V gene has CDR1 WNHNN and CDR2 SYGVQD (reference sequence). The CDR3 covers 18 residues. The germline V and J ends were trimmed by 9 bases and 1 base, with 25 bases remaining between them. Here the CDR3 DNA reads TGCGCCAGGGGGTTTATTCGGGGTGATGGCATAAGCAATCAGCCCCAGCATTTT. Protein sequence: CARGFIRGDGISNQPQHF.

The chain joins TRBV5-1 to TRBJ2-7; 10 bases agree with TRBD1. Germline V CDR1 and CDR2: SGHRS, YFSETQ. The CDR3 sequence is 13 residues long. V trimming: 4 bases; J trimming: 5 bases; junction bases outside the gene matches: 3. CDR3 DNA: TGCGCCAGCAGCGCGACAGGGGGCGACGAGCAGTACTTC. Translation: CASSATGGDEQYF.

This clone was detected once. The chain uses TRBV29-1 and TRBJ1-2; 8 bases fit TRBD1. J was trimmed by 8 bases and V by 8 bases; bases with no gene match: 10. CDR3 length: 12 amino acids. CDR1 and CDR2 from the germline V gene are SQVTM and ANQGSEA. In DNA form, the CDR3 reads TGCAGCACGGGGCTGGACAGGGACGGCTACACCTTC. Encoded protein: CSTGLDRDGYTF.

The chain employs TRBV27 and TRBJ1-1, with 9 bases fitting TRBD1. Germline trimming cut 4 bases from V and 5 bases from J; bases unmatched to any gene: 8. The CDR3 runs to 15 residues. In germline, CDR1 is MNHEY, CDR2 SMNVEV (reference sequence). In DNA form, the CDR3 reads TGTGCCAGCAGTTACTCCGGGACAGGGAGGACTGAAGCTTTCTTT. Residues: CASSYSGTGRTEAFF.

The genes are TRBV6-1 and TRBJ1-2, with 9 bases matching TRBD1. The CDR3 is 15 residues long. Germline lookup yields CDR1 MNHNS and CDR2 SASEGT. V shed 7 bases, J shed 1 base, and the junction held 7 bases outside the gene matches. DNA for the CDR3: TGTGCCAGCACCGCGGGGACAGGGATTAACTATGGCTACACCTTC. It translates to CASTAGTGINYGYTF.

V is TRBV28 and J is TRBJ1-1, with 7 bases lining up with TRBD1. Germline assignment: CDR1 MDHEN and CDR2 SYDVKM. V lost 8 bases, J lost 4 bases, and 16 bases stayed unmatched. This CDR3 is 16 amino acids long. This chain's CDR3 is CASSQGVFSSGTEAFF. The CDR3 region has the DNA TGTGCCAGCTCTCAGGGGGTTTTTAGTTCGGGCACTGAAGCTTTCTTT. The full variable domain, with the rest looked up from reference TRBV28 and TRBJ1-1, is DVKVTQSSRYLVKRTGEKVFLECVQDMDHENMFWYRQDPGLGLRLIYFSYDVKMKEKGDIPEGYSVSREKKERFSLILESASTNQTSMYLCASSQGVFSSGTEAFFGQGTRLTVV.